Included here is one T cell receptor beta chain sequence, with context. Some clones are missing from TCRdb's copy, which holds only in-frame ones; the method was immunoSEQ multiplex PCR. The table has just under 150,000 clones, over 65% seen once; the top ten hold roughly 4.8%. This sample is drawn from a study of blood T cell repertoires in COVID-19. The germline V gene encodes CDR1 SGDLS and CDR2 YYNGEE. The V gene lost 2 bases and the J gene lost 0 bases, with 20 bases spanning the gap. CDR3 size: 19 residues. Sequencing input: peripheral blood. The TCR was taken from a human donor in a cohort sampled during active COVID-19. The chain combines TRBV9 with TRBJ2-2, with a tentative D call TRBD2 (6 bases). For the CDR3, the DNA is TGTGCCAGCAGCGTTGACGCGTCAGGGCGGGGCCCGAACACCGGGGAGCTGTTTTTT. Protein product: CASSVDASGRGPNTGELFF.